The 9 T cell receptor beta chains in this list originate from one sample, sequenced in a study of human T cells and chemical hapten exposure. TCRdb used MiXCR to reprocess the RACE reads, holding one entry per CDR3 protein. The profile shows some 51,000 distinct CDR3 sequences, roughly a tenth of them singletons. Time point meaning: pre-sensitization, week 0. Treatment meaning: therapeutic diphenylcyclopropenone sensitization with weekly scalp DPC. Sequenced here: whole blood, sampled in connection with sensitization to the hapten diphenylcyclopropenone (DPC). These receptors all come from a woman aged 40 to 50 with alopecia areata. Some clones in this sample may be carry-over from other donors' samples.

In this sample, this clonotype turned up a few times. The chain is built from TRBV7-9 and TRBJ2-1; 7 positions agree with TRBD2. Trimming removed 5 bases from V and 14 bases from J; junction bases left unmatched: 9. CDR1 and CDR2 (germline): SEHNR, FQNEAQ (reference sequence). The CDR3 has 12 residues. The CDR3 reads CASSASSGIKFF. For the CDR3, the DNA is TGTGCCAGCAGCGCCAGCAGCGGGATTAAGTTCTTC.

The rearrangement joins TRBV5-1 to TRBJ1-6, with unresolved D. Germline CDR1 reads SGHRS; CDR2 reads YFSETQ. The CDR3 contains 14 residues. Trimming pared 0 bases from V and 8 bases from J, leaving 9 bases between. CDR3 protein: CASSLGNDHSPLHF. CDR3 nucleotides: TGCGCCAGCAGCTTGGGGAACGACCATTCACCCCTCCACTTT.

The chain employs TRBV20-1 and TRBJ2-1, with 10 nucleotides matching TRBD1. J gave up 5 bases and V 6 bases, and 4 bases lay outside the gene matches. The CDR3 contains 13 residues. Germline values: CDR1 DFQATT, CDR2 SNEGSKA (reference sequence). In DNA, the CDR3 is TGCAGTGCGGACAGGGGGGCTAACAATGAGCAGTTCTTC. Translating it yields CSADRGANNEQFF.

As to this clonotype: A read error may explain this, as a much larger clone is one base away. Since the CDR3 does not end with the conserved phenylalanine or tryptophan, this likely comes from a read error. The chain combines TRBV4-1 with TRBJ1-1; unclear D gene. This CDR3 contains 12 residues. The V gene lost 0 bases and the J gene lost 8 bases, with 7 bases spanning the gap. Germline V gene lookup returns CDR1 MGHRA and CDR2 YSYEKL. The CDR3: CASSQDPREAFS. The CDR3 DNA follows: TGCGCCAGCAGCCAAGACCCCCGCGAAGCTTTCTCT.

This clonotype showed up many times. The gene calls are TRBV3-1 and TRBJ1-2, with D possibly being TRBD1 (5 bases). The CDR3 has 15 residues. Germline V gives CDR1 LGHDT, CDR2 YNNKEL (reference sequence). V lost 4 bases, J lost 2 bases, and 14 bases lay in between. The CDR3 sequence is CASSLYSTENYGYTF. The CDR3 coding sequence is TGTGCCAGCAGCCTCTATTCGACAGAGAACTATGGCTACACCTTC.

This clonotype has more than one count but fewer than ten. The CDR3: CASSVHPDRREGETQYF. In nucleotides, the CDR3 is TGTGCCAGCAGCGTTCATCCCGACCGACGTGAGGGAGAGACCCAGTACTTC. J is TRBJ2-5 and V is TRBV9; D might be TRBD2 (5 bases). Germline V gives CDR1 SGDLS, CDR2 YYNGEE. Trimming shortened V by 2 bases and J by 4 bases, and 21 bases separated the two germline ends. The CDR3 spans 17 residues.

This clonotype is medium-sized. The genes are TRBV3-1 and TRBJ1-3, with D tentatively TRBD1 (6 bases). CDR1 LGHDT and CDR2 YNNKEL come from the germline V gene (reference sequence). The CDR3 extends over 14 amino acids. V gave up 3 bases and J gave up 3 bases, with 9 bases separating them. CDR3 sequence: CASSQGALGNTIYF. CDR3 bases: TGTGCCAGCAGCCAGGGGGCTCTTGGAAACACCATATATTTT. Filled out from reference TRBV3-1 and TRBJ1-3, the complete variable domain reads DTAVSQTPKYLVTQMGNDKSIKCEQNLGHDTMYWYKQDSKKFLKIMFSYNNKELIINETVPNRFSPKSPDKAHLNLHINSLELGDSAVYFCASSQGALGNTIYFGEGSWLTVV.

The chain has TRBV5-1 and TRBJ2-2; a possible D gene is TRBD1 (5 bases). This CDR3 contains 17 residues. V lost 4 bases and J 0 bases, leaving 16 bases between the germline ends. In germline, CDR1 is SGHRS, CDR2 YFSETQ. CDR3 loop: CASSPDTDHANTGELFF. The DNA of the CDR3 is TGCGCCAGCAGCCCGGACACGGATCACGCGAACACCGGGGAGCTGTTTTTT.

The J gene is TRBJ1-1, the V gene TRBV18; D is uncertain. With 3 bases removed from V and 4 bases from J, the gap between germline ends came to 9 bases. The CDR3 is made up of 13 amino acids. The germline V gene has CDR1 KGHSH and CDR2 LQKENI. The CDR3, as DNA: TGTGCCAGCTCACCCGACGGAGGCACTGAAGCTTTCTTT. It encodes CASSPDGGTEAFF.